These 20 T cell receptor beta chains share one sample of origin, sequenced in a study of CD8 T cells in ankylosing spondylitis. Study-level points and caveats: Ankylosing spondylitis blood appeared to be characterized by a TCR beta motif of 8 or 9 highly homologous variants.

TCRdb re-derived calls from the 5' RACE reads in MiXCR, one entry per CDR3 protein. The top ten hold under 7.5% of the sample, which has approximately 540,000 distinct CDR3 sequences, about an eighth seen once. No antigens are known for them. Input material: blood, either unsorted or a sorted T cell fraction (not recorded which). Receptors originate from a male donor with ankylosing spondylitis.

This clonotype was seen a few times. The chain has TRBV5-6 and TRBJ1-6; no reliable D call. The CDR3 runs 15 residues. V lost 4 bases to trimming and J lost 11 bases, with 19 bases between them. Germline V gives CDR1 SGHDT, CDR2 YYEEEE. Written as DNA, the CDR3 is TGTGCCAGCAGCCCTCGAACGGTTACATACGCACCCCTCCACTTT. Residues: CASSPRTVTYAPLHF.

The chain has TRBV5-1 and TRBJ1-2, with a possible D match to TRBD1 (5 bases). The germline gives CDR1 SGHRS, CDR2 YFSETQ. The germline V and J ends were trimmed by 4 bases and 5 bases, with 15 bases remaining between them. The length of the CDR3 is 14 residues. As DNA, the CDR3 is TGCGCCAGCAGCCCGAGGGAGGGGTCATATGGCTACACCTTC. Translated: CASSPREGSYGYTF.

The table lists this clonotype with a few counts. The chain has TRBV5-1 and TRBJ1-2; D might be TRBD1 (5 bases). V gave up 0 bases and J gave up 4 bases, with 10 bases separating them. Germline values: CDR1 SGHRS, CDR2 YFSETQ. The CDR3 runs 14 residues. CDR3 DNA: TGCGCCAGCAGCTTGGATGGGGGGACCTATGGCTACACCTTC. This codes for CASSLDGGTYGYTF.

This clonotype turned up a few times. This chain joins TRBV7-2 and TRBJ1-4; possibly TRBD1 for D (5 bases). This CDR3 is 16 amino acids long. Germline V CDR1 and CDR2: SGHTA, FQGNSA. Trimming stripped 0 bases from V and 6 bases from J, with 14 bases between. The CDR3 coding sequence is TGTGCCAGCAGCTTAGCCTCGGCAGGGCGATATGAAAAACTGTTTTTT. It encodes CASSLASAGRYEKLFF.

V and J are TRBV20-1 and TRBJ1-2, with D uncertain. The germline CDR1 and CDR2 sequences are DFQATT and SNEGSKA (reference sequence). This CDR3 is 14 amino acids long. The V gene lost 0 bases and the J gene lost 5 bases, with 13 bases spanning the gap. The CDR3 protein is CSARDMREQYGYTF. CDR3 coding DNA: TGCAGTGCTAGAGATATGAGGGAGCAGTATGGCTACACCTTC.

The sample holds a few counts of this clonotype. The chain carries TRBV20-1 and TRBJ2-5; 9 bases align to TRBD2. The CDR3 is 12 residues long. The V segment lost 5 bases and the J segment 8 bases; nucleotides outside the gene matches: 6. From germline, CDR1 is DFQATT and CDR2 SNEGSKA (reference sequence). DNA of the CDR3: TGCAGTGCTCCATTGGGACTAGCAACCCAGTACTTC. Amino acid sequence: CSAPLGLATQYF.

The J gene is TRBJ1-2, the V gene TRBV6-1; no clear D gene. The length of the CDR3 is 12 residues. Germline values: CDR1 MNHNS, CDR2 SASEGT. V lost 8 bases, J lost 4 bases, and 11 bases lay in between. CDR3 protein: CASAISGYGYTF. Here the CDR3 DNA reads TGTGCCAGCGCCATTTCAGGCTATGGCTACACCTTC.

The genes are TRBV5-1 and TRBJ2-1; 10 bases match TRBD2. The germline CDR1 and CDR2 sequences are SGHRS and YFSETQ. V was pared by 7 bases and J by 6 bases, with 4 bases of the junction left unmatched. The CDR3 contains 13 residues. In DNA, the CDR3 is TGCGCCAGCCAAATAGCGGGAGGCAATGAGCAGTTCTTC. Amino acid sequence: CASQIAGGNEQFF.

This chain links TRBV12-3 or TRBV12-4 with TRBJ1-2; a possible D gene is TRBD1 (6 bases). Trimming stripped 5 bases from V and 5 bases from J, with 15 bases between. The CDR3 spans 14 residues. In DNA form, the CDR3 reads TGTGCCAGCAGTGGGGGGGGGGCGCGGTATGGCTACACCTTC. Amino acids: CASSGGGARYGYTF.

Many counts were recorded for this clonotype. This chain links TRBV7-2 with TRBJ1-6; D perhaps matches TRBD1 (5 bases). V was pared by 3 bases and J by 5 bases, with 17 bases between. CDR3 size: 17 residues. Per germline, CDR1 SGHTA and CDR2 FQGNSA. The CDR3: CASSFRGSGLHNSPLHF. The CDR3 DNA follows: TGTGCCAGCAGCTTTCGGGGGTCAGGGCTTCATAATTCACCCCTCCACTTT.

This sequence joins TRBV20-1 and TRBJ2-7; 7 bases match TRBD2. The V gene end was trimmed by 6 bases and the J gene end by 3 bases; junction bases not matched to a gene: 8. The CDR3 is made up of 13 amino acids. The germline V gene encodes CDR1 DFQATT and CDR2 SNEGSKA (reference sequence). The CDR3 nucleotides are TGCAGTGCCCCGGGACTAACATACTACGAGCAGTACTTC. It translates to CSAPGLTYYEQYF.

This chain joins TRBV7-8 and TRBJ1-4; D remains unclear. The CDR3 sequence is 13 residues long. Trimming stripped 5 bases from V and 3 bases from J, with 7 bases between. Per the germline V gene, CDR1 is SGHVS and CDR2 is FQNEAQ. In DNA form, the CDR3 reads TGTGCCAGCAGCCCCATTTCTAATGAAAAACTGTTTTTT. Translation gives CASSPISNEKLFF.

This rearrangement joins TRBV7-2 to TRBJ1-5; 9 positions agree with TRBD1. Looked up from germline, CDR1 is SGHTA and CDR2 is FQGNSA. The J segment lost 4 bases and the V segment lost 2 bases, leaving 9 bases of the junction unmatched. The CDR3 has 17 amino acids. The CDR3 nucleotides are TGTGCCAGCAGCTTAAATTTACCAGGACAGGGGAATCAGCCCCAGCATTTT. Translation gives CASSLNLPGQGNQPQHF.

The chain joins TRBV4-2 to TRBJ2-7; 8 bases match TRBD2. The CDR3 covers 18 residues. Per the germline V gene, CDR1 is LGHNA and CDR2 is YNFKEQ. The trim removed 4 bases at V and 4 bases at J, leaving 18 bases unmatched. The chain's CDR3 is CASSRSAPSRGVLYEQYF. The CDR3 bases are TGTGCCAGCAGCCGAAGTGCCCCCTCGCGGGGGGTACTATACGAGCAGTACTTC.

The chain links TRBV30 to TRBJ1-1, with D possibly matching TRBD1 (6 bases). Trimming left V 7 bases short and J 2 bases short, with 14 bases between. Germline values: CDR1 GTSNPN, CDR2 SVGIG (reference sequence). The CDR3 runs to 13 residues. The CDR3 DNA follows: TGTGCCTTTTCGGGAGGGGGAAACACTGAAGCTTTCTTT. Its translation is CAFSGGGNTEAFF.

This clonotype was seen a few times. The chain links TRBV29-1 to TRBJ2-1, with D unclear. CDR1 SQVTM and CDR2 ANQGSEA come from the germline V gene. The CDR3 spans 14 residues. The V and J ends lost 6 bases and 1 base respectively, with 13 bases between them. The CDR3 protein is CSVPRHPSYNEQFF. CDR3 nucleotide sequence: TGCAGCGTCCCAAGACACCCTTCCTACAATGAGCAGTTCTTC.

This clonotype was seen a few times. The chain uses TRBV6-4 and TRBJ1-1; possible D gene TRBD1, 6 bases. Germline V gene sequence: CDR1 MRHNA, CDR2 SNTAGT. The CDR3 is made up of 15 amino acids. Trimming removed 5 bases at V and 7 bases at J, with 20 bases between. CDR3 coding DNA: TGTGCCAGCAGTTTATCGGGACATTCGGGCAGTGAAGCTTTCTTT. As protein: CASSLSGHSGSEAFF.

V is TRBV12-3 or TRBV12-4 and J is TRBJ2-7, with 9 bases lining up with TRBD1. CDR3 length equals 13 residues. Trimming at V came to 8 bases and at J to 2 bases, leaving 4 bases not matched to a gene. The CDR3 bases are TGTGCCAGCGCCCGGGACAGGGCCTACGAGCAGTACTTC. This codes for CASARDRAYEQYF.

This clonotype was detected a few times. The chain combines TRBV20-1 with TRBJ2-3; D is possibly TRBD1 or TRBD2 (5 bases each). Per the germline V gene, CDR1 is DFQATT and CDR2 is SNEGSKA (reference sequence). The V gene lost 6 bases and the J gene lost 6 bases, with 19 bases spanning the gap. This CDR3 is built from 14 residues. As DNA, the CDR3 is TGCAGTGCCCACGGGGCGGAGTGGACGGATACGCAGTATTTT. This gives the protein CSAHGAEWTDTQYF.

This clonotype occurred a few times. The CDR3, as DNA: TGTGCCAGCAGCCACGAATACGGAAACACCATATATTTT. This gives the protein CASSHEYGNTIYF. The genes are TRBV3-1 and TRBJ1-3; D call uncertain. The CDR3 runs 13 residues. V was trimmed by 3 bases and J by 4 bases, leaving 7 bases between them. Germline V gene lookup returns CDR1 LGHDT and CDR2 YNNKEL (reference sequence).